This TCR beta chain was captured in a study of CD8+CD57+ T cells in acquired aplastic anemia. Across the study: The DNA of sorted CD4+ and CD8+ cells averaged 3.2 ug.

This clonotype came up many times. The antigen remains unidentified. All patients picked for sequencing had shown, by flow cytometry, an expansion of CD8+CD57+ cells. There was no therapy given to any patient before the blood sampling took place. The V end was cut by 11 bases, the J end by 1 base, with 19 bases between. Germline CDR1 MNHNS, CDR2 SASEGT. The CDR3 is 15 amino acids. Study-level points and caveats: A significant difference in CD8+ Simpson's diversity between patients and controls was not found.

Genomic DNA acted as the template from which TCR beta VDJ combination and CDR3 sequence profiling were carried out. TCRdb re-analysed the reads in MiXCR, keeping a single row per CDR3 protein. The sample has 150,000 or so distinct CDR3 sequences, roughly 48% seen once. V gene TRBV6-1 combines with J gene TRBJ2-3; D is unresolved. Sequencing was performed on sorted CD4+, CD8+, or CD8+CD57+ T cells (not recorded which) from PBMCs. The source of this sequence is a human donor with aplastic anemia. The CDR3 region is CAADSPRSRTDTQYF. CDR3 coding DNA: TGTGCCGCCGACTCCCCCCGGTCGCGCACAGATACGCAGTATTTT.